This TCR beta chain was captured by sequencing in a study of T-cell memory formation after mild COVID-19. About the study: TCR clusters mostly belonged to single donors.

Notes on the study in general: Within pre-infection memory, some responding clones were found, suggesting cross-reactive memory joined. Clones from the second wave (peaking day 37) had unconfirmed SARS-CoV-2 specificity.

The germline CDR1 and CDR2 sequences are SGHDT and YYEEEE. The CDR3 is 13 residues long. V was trimmed by 5 bases and J by 4 bases, leaving 11 bases between them. Constant-segment primers and 5'RACE yielded cDNA libraries for TCR alpha and TCR beta, each carrying sample barcodes and UMIs. Each CDR3 protein is one row after TCRdb ran MiXCR on the 5' RACE reads. The sample has about 190,000 distinct CDR3 sequences, approximately 20% seen once. This clonotype has only a few counts. What it recognizes is unknown. The V and J genes are TRBV5-6 and TRBJ2-3; D gene unclear. The TCR sequence derives from an adult woman who had mild COVID-19 (a few samples of this study predate the infection). Cell type and time point are not known. The material sequenced was PBMCs or a T cell subset sorted from them (not recorded which). The CDR3 region is CASRYRVSDTQYF. DNA of the CDR3: TGTGCCAGCAGGTACCGCGTTTCAGATACGCAGTATTTT.